This entry lists 26 T cell receptor beta chains sequenced from one sample in a study of T cell repertoires in cytomegalovirus infection. TCRdb used MiXCR to reprocess the reads, holding one entry per CDR3 protein. Here the sample spans 450,000 to 600,000 distinct CDR3 sequences, roughly 34% being singletons. Their cognate antigens are unknown. This specimen consisted of cultured PBMCs, obtained from culture after CMV antigen stimulation. These receptor sequences come from a human donor in good health (CMV status not recorded). Some clones in this sample may be carry-over from other donors' samples.

Only a few counts were recorded for this clonotype. The rearrangement links TRBV7-2 to TRBJ2-1; D is unresolved. Trimming took 5 bases from V and 5 from J, leaving 13 bases between them. The CDR3 contains 14 residues. CDR1 is SGHTA and CDR2 is FQGNSA in the germline V gene. CDR3 sequence reads: CASSPSSLHNEQFF. The DNA for the CDR3 is TGTGCCAGCAGCCCGAGCTCCTTGCACAATGAGCAGTTCTTC.

The genes are TRBV7-9 and TRBJ1-5, with D possibly TRBD1 on 5 matching bases. CDR1 and CDR2 (germline): SEHNR, FQNEAQ (reference sequence). V gave up 4 bases and J gave up 0 bases, with 22 bases separating them. The CDR3 consists of 19 residues. The CDR3 coding sequence is TGTGCCAGCAGCTCCGGGGGGGTCGAAGGAACCTATAGCAATCAGCCCCAGCATTTT. Protein product: CASSSGGVEGTYSNQPQHF.

This chain links TRBV18 with TRBJ1-5; D uncertain. The germline V gene has CDR1 KGHSH and CDR2 LQKENI. This CDR3 is 14 amino acids long. Between the trimmed V and J ends, which lost 3 bases and 4 bases, there was a span of 10 bases. In DNA form, the CDR3 reads TGTGCCAGCTCACCTTTCGACATGAATCAGCCCCAGCATTTT. It is translated as CASSPFDMNQPQHF.

This clonotype has just a few counts. V usage is TRBV6-2 or TRBV6-3 and J usage is TRBJ2-1; D perhaps matches TRBD2 (6 bases). Trimming shortened V by 6 bases and J by 6 bases, and 12 bases separated the two germline ends. The CDR3 is made up of 13 amino acids. Germline CDR1 reads MNHEY; CDR2 reads SVGEGT. CDR3 residues: CASRRGEGNEQFF. The CDR3 coding sequence is TGTGCCAGCAGACGCGGGGAAGGCAATGAGCAGTTCTTC.

This chain links TRBV7-4 with TRBJ2-7; either TRBD1 or TRBD2 may supply D (5 bases each). The CDR3 is made up of 13 amino acids. Germline CDR1 reads SGHVT; CDR2 reads SQSDAQ. Deletions cut 1 base from V and 3 bases from J, with 7 bases between. The CDR3 DNA is TGTGCCAGCAGCTTAGGGGACCTCTACGAGCAGTACGTC. This encodes CASSLGDLYEQYV.

This clonotype was seen a few times. The chain is built from TRBV27 and TRBJ2-3; maybe TRBD2 (6 bases). Looked up from germline, CDR1 is MNHEY and CDR2 is SMNVEV (reference sequence). Trimming removed 5 bases at V and 6 bases at J, with 18 bases between. There are 15 residues in the CDR3. Here the CDR3 DNA reads TGTGCCAGCAGTCTTAGCGTGCGGGGTAGGGATACGCAGTATTTT. This sequence encodes CASSLSVRGRDTQYF.

The rearrangement joins TRBV20-1 to TRBJ1-5; TRBD1 matches 10 bases. This CDR3 comprises 14 residues. From germline, CDR1 is DFQATT and CDR2 SNEGSKA (reference sequence). J lost 2 bases, V lost 5 bases, and 3 bases had no gene match. CDR3: CSAGDRGGNQPQHF. CDR3 in DNA: TGCAGTGCTGGGGACAGGGGTGGCAATCAGCCCCAGCATTTT.

The genes are TRBV27 and TRBJ2-7; D possibly uses TRBD1 or TRBD2 (5 bases each). The CDR3 contains 20 residues. Germline V gives CDR1 MNHEY, CDR2 SMNVEV (reference sequence). The V end lost 5 bases, the J end lost 3 bases, and 32 bases lay between the germline ends. The DNA for the CDR3 is TGTGCCAGCAGTAAAAGATTTAGCTGGGGGAACGGTCAAGCAATCTACGAGCAGTACTTC. It codes for CASSKRFSWGNGQAIYEQYF.

The gene calls are TRBV20-1 and TRBJ2-1; 14 positions match TRBD2. Losses at the gene ends were 4 bases for V and 8 bases for J; bases not matched to a gene: 7. Germline V lookup: CDR1 DFQATT, CDR2 SNEGSKA (reference sequence). The CDR3 covers 15 residues. This CDR3 reads CSATQRLAGGDEQFF. CDR3 coding DNA: TGCAGTGCTACCCAAAGACTAGCGGGAGGGGATGAGCAGTTCTTC.

This chain uses TRBV19 with TRBJ1-2; tentatively, D is TRBD1 (6 bases). This CDR3 spans 15 amino acids. Trimming pared 4 bases from V and 10 bases from J, leaving 22 bases between. Germline V gene sequence: CDR1 LNHDA, CDR2 SQIVND (reference sequence). CDR3 sequence reads: CASSNFPDSSSPYTF. In DNA, the CDR3 is TGTGCCAGTAGTAACTTCCCGGACAGTTCGTCGCCCTACACCTTC.

The gene calls are TRBV28 and TRBJ2-3; 10 bases match TRBD2. The V and J ends lost 1 base and 7 bases, in that order; junction bases with no gene match: 8. In germline, CDR1 is MDHEN, CDR2 SYDVKM. This CDR3 contains 16 residues. The CDR3 DNA follows: TGTGCCAGCAGTTTATTACGGTCTAGCGGGAGAAATACGCAGTATTTT. Residues: CASSLLRSSGRNTQYF.

This clonotype was counted between two and nine times. The rearrangement joins TRBV7-2 to TRBJ2-3; D possibly corresponds to TRBD1 (5 bases). V was clipped by 5 bases and J by 2 bases, with 17 bases between them. The CDR3 runs to 16 residues. The germline V gene encodes CDR1 SGHTA and CDR2 FQGNSA. CDR3 residues: CASSPWGHLNTDTQYF. CDR3 sequence (DNA): TGTGCCAGCAGCCCCTGGGGCCATCTCAACACAGATACGCAGTATTTT.

This clonotype has ten or more counts. This chain connects TRBV28 to TRBJ2-7; D ambiguous. The germline V gene encodes CDR1 MDHEN and CDR2 SYDVKM. The CDR3 is 14 amino acids. Trimming stripped 7 bases from V and 0 bases from J, with 13 bases between. The CDR3 bases are TGTGCCAGCATCTTGGGTGCCAGCTCCTACGAGCAGTACTTC. This codes for CASILGASSYEQYF.

This chain uses TRBV12-5 with TRBJ2-5, with D possibly matching TRBD2 (7 bases). This CDR3 is 16 amino acids long. V dropped 2 bases and J dropped 4 bases, with 17 bases sitting between them. Germline V lookup: CDR1 LGHNT, CDR2 FRNRAP. CDR3 sequence reads: CASGLLSGGHRETQYF. The CDR3 DNA reads as TGTGCTAGTGGTTTGCTTTCGGGGGGCCATCGAGAGACCCAGTACTTC.

This clonotype was recorded a few times. The chain recombines TRBV6-1 with TRBJ1-2; D gene unclear. Looked up from germline, CDR1 is MNHNS and CDR2 is SASEGT. The V gene lost 6 bases and the J gene lost 3 bases, with 17 bases spanning the gap. The CDR3 covers 15 residues. In nucleotides, the CDR3 is TGTGCCAGCAGGGAGGCCGGGAGTGCCCACTATGGCTACACCTTC. This translates into CASREAGSAHYGYTF.

J is TRBJ2-7 and V is TRBV6-1; D gene ambiguous. V dropped 0 bases and J dropped 2 bases, with 8 bases sitting between them. The CDR3 runs to 14 residues. Germline V gene sequence: CDR1 MNHNS, CDR2 SASEGT. In DNA form, the CDR3 reads TGTGCCAGCAGTGAAGCGGGAATTACCTACGAGCAGTACTTC. The encoded protein is CASSEAGITYEQYF.

The rearrangement joins TRBV25-1 to TRBJ2-1; D remains unclear. CDR1 MGHDK and CDR2 SYGVNS come from the germline V gene. Trimming took off 4 bases at V and 0 bases at J, with 7 bases between the two ends. The CDR3 has 14 residues. CDR3 protein: CASSGSISYNEQFF. Written as DNA, the CDR3 is TGTGCCAGCAGTGGAAGTATCTCCTACAATGAGCAGTTCTTC.

The chain has TRBV11-2 and TRBJ2-5, with a weak D call TRBD1 (5 bases). V was cut by 5 bases and J by 7 bases, with 14 bases left in between. The germline V gene encodes CDR1 SGHAT and CDR2 FQNNGV. The CDR3 has 13 amino acids. The CDR3 spells CASSADSGRTQYF. DNA for the CDR3: TGTGCCAGCAGCGCCGACAGTGGAAGGACCCAGTACTTC. Supplemented by reference TRBV11-2 and TRBJ2-5, the full variable domain reads EAGVAQSPRYKIIEKRQSVAFWCNPISGHATLYWYQQILGQGPKLLIQFQNNGVVDDSQLPKDRFSAERLKGVDSTLKIQPAKLEDSAVYLCASSADSGRTQYFGPGTRLLVL.

This clonotype has just a few counts. J is TRBJ1-3 and V is TRBV7-2; 10 bases align to TRBD1. The V gene's germline CDR1 is SGHTA and CDR2 FQGNSA. The CDR3 sequence is 14 residues long. The V gene end was trimmed by 1 base and the J gene end by 9 bases; junction bases not matched to a gene: 3. CDR3 sequence reads: CASSLGDRGSTIYF. CDR3 coding DNA: TGTGCCAGCAGCTTAGGGGACAGGGGTTCCACCATATATTTT.

There are a few counts of this clonotype. The chain is built from TRBV7-9 and TRBJ1-3; D uncertain. Trimming took off 6 bases at V and 1 base at J, with 16 bases between the two ends. The CDR3 totals 16 residues. The germline V gene encodes CDR1 SEHNR and CDR2 FQNEAQ (reference sequence). The CDR3 region has the DNA TGTGCCAGCAGTCCCCCGTCGATTCCTTCTGGAAACACCATATATTTT. Amino acids: CASSPPSIPSGNTIYF. Drawing the rest from reference TRBV7-9 and TRBJ1-3, the complete variable domain is DTGVSQNPRHKITKRGQNVTFRCDPISEHNRLYWYRQTLGQGPEFLTYFQNEAQLEKSRLLSDRFSAERPKGSFSTLEIQRTEQGDSAMYLCASSPPSIPSGNTIYFGEGSWLTVV.

The V and J genes are TRBV12-3 or TRBV12-4 and TRBJ2-1; D is unclear. CDR3 size: 16 residues. Trimming removed 1 base from V and 8 bases from J, with 18 bases in between. CDR3 nucleotide sequence: TGTGCCAGCAGTTTAGTCCCTAGTGGGGTGGGCGATGAGCAGTTCTTC. This translates into CASSLVPSGVGDEQFF.

The genes are TRBV27 and TRBJ2-1; 8 bases are shared with TRBD1. J gave up 7 bases and V 0 bases, and 5 bases lay outside the gene matches. The germline gives CDR1 MNHEY, CDR2 SMNVEV (reference sequence). The CDR3 length is 15 residues. In DNA form, the CDR3 reads TGTGCCAGCAGTTTATCCCGGACAGGGAGGAATGAGCAGTTCTTC. It specifies CASSLSRTGRNEQFF.

This clonotype was seen many times. The J gene is TRBJ2-1, the V gene TRBV7-2, with 15 bases aligning to TRBD2. The CDR3 extends over 21 amino acids. The germline gives CDR1 SGHTA, CDR2 FQGNSA. V lost 3 bases to trimming and J lost 3 bases; unmatched junction nucleotides: 15. As DNA, the CDR3 is TGTGCCAGCAGCTTGGGCCCGGGACTAGCGGGGGGTCACGGGCGCTACAATGAGCAGTTCTTC. Translation gives CASSLGPGLAGGHGRYNEQFF.

The chain recombines TRBV7-2 with TRBJ1-3; D is uncertain. With 1 base removed from V and 4 bases from J, the gap between germline ends came to 5 bases. The CDR3 is made up of 13 amino acids. Germline-derived CDR1 and CDR2 are SGHTA and FQGNSA. CDR3 loop: CASSLVLGNTIYF. The CDR3 region has the DNA TGTGCCAGCAGCTTAGTTTTGGGAAACACCATATATTTT.

The rearrangement uses TRBV28 and TRBJ2-7, with D uncertain. Trimming took off 10 bases at V and 2 bases at J, with 9 bases between the two ends. This CDR3 has 11 residues. Germline V gene lookup returns CDR1 MDHEN and CDR2 SYDVKM. The CDR3 DNA sequence: TGTGCCACCTCTGGCGCCTACGAGCAGTACTTC. Translating gives CATSGAYEQYF.

This clonotype occurred many times. The chain uses TRBV7-2 and TRBJ1-2, with a tentative D call TRBD1 (5 bases). CDR3 length: 17 residues. Germline loops: CDR1 SGHTA, CDR2 FQGNSA. Trimming took 2 bases from V and 1 from J, leaving 17 bases between them. CDR3 DNA: TGTGCCAGCAGCTTAAAGTCAGTTCCAGGGCATAACTATGGCTACACCTTC. Translation: CASSLKSVPGHNYGYTF. The full variable domain, its missing parts supplied by reference TRBV7-2 and TRBJ1-2, is GAGVSQSPSNKVTEKGKDVELRCDPISGHTALYWYRQSLGQGLEFLIYFQGNSAPDKSGLPSDRFSAERTGGSVSTLTIQRTQQEDSAVYLCASSLKSVPGHNYGYTFGSGTRLTVV.